The 25 T cell receptor beta chains presented below share a single source sample, sequenced in a study of blood T cell repertoires in COVID-19. The repertoire was sequenced with immunoSEQ multiplex PCR; TCRdb's copy has only in-frame clones and lacks some. The repertoire holds about 220,000 clones, with around 91% as singletons. The sequencing sample was made of PBMCs or T cells enriched from blood (not recorded which). These receptors all stem from a woman under 30 in a cohort exposed to, infected with or recovered from COVID-19 (not recorded which).

The CDR3 protein is CASSEEQLTSYEQYF. The CDR3 DNA sequence: TGTGCCAGCAGTGAGGAACAACTAACTTCCTACGAGCAGTACTTC. The rearrangement links TRBV2 to TRBJ2-7; the D is unclear. Trimming removed 3 bases at V and 1 base at J, with 13 bases between. The CDR3 totals 15 residues. Germline V gene sequence: CDR1 SNHLY, CDR2 FYNNEI. Full variable domain (outside the CDR3, taken from reference TRBV2 and TRBJ2-7): EPEVTQTPSHQVTQMGQEVILRCVPISNHLYFYWYRQILGQKVEFLVSFYNNEISEKSEIFDDQFSVERPDGSNFTLKIRSTKLEDSAMYFCASSEEQLTSYEQYFGPGTRLTVT.

This clone was picked up one time. The rearrangement joins TRBV6-5 to TRBJ1-5; D unresolved. Trimming pared 0 bases from V and 2 bases from J, leaving 8 bases between. The length of the CDR3 is 15 residues. CDR1 and CDR2 (germline): MNHEY, SVGAGI. As DNA, the CDR3 is TGTGCCAGCAGTTACTCCCAGGTTGGCAATCAGCCCCAGCATTTT. This sequence encodes CASSYSQVGNQPQHF.

V and J are TRBV5-1 and TRBJ1-1; perhaps TRBD1 as D (5 bases). The CDR3 sequence is 15 residues long. V was cut by 0 bases and J by 3 bases, with 12 bases left in between. Germline CDR1 is SGHRS and CDR2 is YFSETQ. Here the CDR3 reads CASSLAAGPDTEAFF. CDR3 DNA sequence: TGCGCCAGCAGCTTGGCGGCGGGGCCGGACACTGAAGCTTTCTTT.

V is TRBV6-5 and J is TRBJ2-3, with D possibly matching TRBD1 (6 bases). The germline V gene encodes CDR1 MNHEY and CDR2 SVGAGI. This CDR3 region has 15 residues. Trimming cost V 2 bases and J 6 bases, with 15 bases left between them. The CDR3 bases are TGTGCCAGCAGTTACACCGACAGGCCTTGGGATACGCAGTATTTT. Protein sequence: CASSYTDRPWDTQYF.

The V gene is TRBV27, the J gene TRBJ1-3, with 9 bases fitting TRBD1. CDR3 size: 15 residues. With V trimmed by 2 bases and J by 4 bases, 3 bases remained unmatched. CDR1 and CDR2 from the germline V gene are MNHEY and SMNVEV (reference sequence). In nucleotides, the CDR3 is TGTGCCAGCAGTTTAGGGACAGGGTTAGGAAACACCATATATTTT. This sequence encodes CASSLGTGLGNTIYF.

CDR3 region: CASSLSSALGGETQYF. The CDR3 nucleotides read TGTGCCAGCAGCTTAAGTAGCGCCCTAGGTGGGGAGACCCAGTACTTC. The chain combines TRBV7-6 with TRBJ2-5; perhaps TRBD2 as D (5 bases). The CDR3 covers 16 residues. Germline CDR1 is SGHVS and CDR2 is FNYEAQ. Trimming left V 2 bases short and J 5 bases short, with 18 bases between. Based on the CDR3 plus reference TRBV7-6 and TRBJ2-5, the full variable domain is GAGVSQSPRYKVTKRGQDVALRCDPISGHVSLYWYRQALGQGPEFLTYFNYEAQQDKSGLPNDRFSAERPEGSISTLTIQRTEQRDSAMYRCASSLSSALGGETQYFGPGTRLLVL.

The count of this clone is one. The chain carries TRBV11-2 and TRBJ1-1, with 7 nucleotides matching TRBD1. Looked up from germline, CDR1 is SGHAT and CDR2 is FQNNGV. Trimming cost V 5 bases and J 6 bases; bases outside gene matches: 3. The CDR3 totals 12 residues. This chain's CDR3 is CASSPGQAEAFF. In nucleotides, the CDR3 is TGTGCCAGCAGCCCCGGACAGGCTGAAGCTTTCTTT.

V is TRBV24-1 and J is TRBJ2-1; 8 bases agree with TRBD2. Germline CDR1 and CDR2: KGHDR and SFDVKD. Unmatched junction bases numbered 14, after V lost 9 bases and J lost 8 bases. The CDR3 spans 15 residues. This chain's CDR3 is CATSHPREGRYEQFF. DNA for the CDR3: TGTGCCACCTCTCATCCCCGGGAGGGCCGCTATGAGCAGTTCTTC.

This chain connects TRBV6-5 to TRBJ1-1; no clear D. The CDR3 sequence is 15 residues long. Per germline, CDR1 MNHEY and CDR2 SVGAGI. Trimming took off 7 bases at V and 3 bases at J, with 18 bases between the two ends. The chain's CDR3 is CASTPVADLYTEAFF. CDR3 nucleotide sequence: TGTGCCAGCACCCCCGTGGCAGATTTATACACTGAAGCTTTCTTT.

This rearrangement joins TRBV30 to TRBJ1-1, with TRBD1 matching over 8 bases. The CDR3 has 14 amino acids. The germline CDR1 and CDR2 sequences are GTSNPN and SVGIG (reference sequence). V was pared by 1 base and J by 4 bases, with 5 bases of the junction left unmatched. CDR3 amino acids: CAWSAGGWGTEAFF. CDR3 in DNA: TGTGCCTGGAGTGCAGGGGGCTGGGGCACTGAAGCTTTCTTT.

Only one count was recorded for this clone. J is TRBJ1-3 and V is TRBV13, with D perhaps matching TRBD1 (5 bases). The length of the CDR3 is 15 residues. CDR1 is PRHDT and CDR2 is FYEKMQ in the germline V gene (reference sequence). The V gene lost 5 bases and the J gene lost 3 bases, with 14 bases spanning the gap. The CDR3 reads CASSPGHRDGNTIYF. CDR3 sequence (DNA): TGTGCCAGCAGCCCCGGACACCGAGATGGAAACACCATATATTTT.

This clone occurred once. The chain carries TRBV3-1 (or the pseudogene TRBV3-2) and TRBJ2-4, with D unresolved. CDR1 is LGHDT and CDR2 is YNNKEL in the germline V gene (reference sequence). This CDR3 spans 13 amino acids. V was clipped by 4 bases and J by 8 bases, with 12 bases between them. CDR3 nucleotides: TGTGCCAGCAGCCTACTATTTGGCGACATTCAGTACTTC. This codes for CASSLLFGDIQYF.

The chain employs TRBV9 and TRBJ2-7; no reliable D call. Germline CDR1 and CDR2: SGDLS and YYNGEE. V lost 0 bases and J lost 2, with 3 bases in between. The CDR3 totals 12 residues. This CDR3 is CASSVAPYEQYF. CDR3 DNA sequence: TGTGCCAGCAGCGTAGCTCCCTACGAGCAGTACTTC.

This chain connects TRBV19 to TRBJ1-5; D is possibly TRBD1 (6 bases). Germline lookup yields CDR1 LNHDA and CDR2 SQIVND (reference sequence). The CDR3 runs to 15 residues. V was shortened by 0 bases and J by 6 bases, with 12 bases between the two germline ends. The CDR3 region has the DNA TGTGCCAGTAGTATAGAAACGCAGGGGTCTCAGCCCCAGCATTTT. This sequence encodes CASSIETQGSQPQHF.

The rearrangement joins TRBV6-5 to TRBJ1-1, with 7 bases that match TRBD1. Per germline, CDR1 MNHEY and CDR2 SVGAGI. V dropped 6 bases and J dropped 3; count of bases not matched to a gene: 7. This CDR3 is 14 amino acids long. The CDR3, as DNA: TGTGCCAGCAGCCCAGGGGGTGAGGACACTGAAGCTTTCTTT. It codes for CASSPGGEDTEAFF.

This clone appeared a single time. The J gene is TRBJ1-6, the V gene TRBV7-3; D may be TRBD1 (6 bases). V was trimmed by 0 bases and J by 7 bases, leaving 16 bases between them. CDR1 is SGHTA, CDR2 FQGTGA, per germline. The CDR3 sequence is 17 residues long. The CDR3 DNA follows: TGTGCCAGCAGCTTAACCAAAAACAAAGGGGGAAATTCACCCCTCCACTTT. It specifies CASSLTKNKGGNSPLHF.

The chain joins TRBV6-5 to TRBJ2-2; 9 positions agree with TRBD2. CDR1 and CDR2 from the germline V gene are MNHEY and SVGAGI. This CDR3 is 14 amino acids long. V was pared by 6 bases and J by 8 bases, with 7 bases of the junction left unmatched. The CDR3 here is CASRLGLATGELFF. For the CDR3, the DNA is TGTGCCAGCAGACTGGGACTAGCTACTGGGGAGCTGTTTTTT.

This chain links TRBV11-3 with TRBJ1-1; 12 bases agree with TRBD1. Losses at the gene ends were 6 bases for V and 4 bases for J; bases not matched to a gene: 3. The germline V gene encodes CDR1 SGHNT and CDR2 YENEEA. CDR3 length: 14 amino acids. The CDR3 protein is CASRRDRGPTEAFF. CDR3 coding DNA: TGTGCCAGCAGAAGGGACAGGGGGCCCACTGAAGCTTTCTTT.

The chain couples TRBV27 to TRBJ2-1, with 10 bases fitting TRBD2. V shed 4 bases, J shed 5 bases, and the junction held 8 bases outside the gene matches. Germline CDR1 MNHEY, CDR2 SMNVEV (reference sequence). The CDR3 loop spans 16 amino acids. The CDR3 coding sequence is TGTGCCAGCAGTTCCATACTAGCGGGGTTACACAATGAGCAGTTCTTC. As protein: CASSSILAGLHNEQFF.

With respect to this clone: In the same sample, other DNA sequences code for this CDR3. J is TRBJ1-5 and V is TRBV5-1; 8 bases agree with TRBD1. The CDR3 runs 14 residues. The germline V gene has CDR1 SGHRS and CDR2 YFSETQ. Losses at the gene ends were 4 bases for V and 2 bases for J; bases not matched to a gene: 2. Here the CDR3 DNA reads TGCGCCAGCAGCCTACAGGGGGGCAATCAGCCCCAGCATTTT. This encodes CASSLQGGNQPQHF.

The CDR3 region has the DNA TGTGCCAGCAGCTATCCGGGACAGGGAAAGGGGGGCTACACCTTC. This sequence encodes CASSYPGQGKGGYTF. The V call is TRBV28, the J call TRBJ1-2; 9 bases match TRBD1. The CDR3 has 15 amino acids. Germline V lookup: CDR1 MDHEN, CDR2 SYDVKM. Trimming at V came to 6 bases and at J to 8 bases, leaving 13 bases not matched to a gene.

The chain carries TRBV7-9 and TRBJ1-2; 8 nucleotides match TRBD1. The CDR3 is made up of 14 amino acids. With V trimmed by 4 bases and J by 6 bases, 7 bases remained unmatched. Germline V gives CDR1 SEHNR, CDR2 FQNEAQ (reference sequence). The CDR3 protein is CASSYYTGGNGYTF. CDR3 DNA: TGTGCCAGCAGCTATTATACAGGGGGGAATGGCTACACCTTC.

The gene calls are TRBV2 and TRBJ1-2; 7 bases fit TRBD1. Germline V gene sequence: CDR1 SNHLY, CDR2 FYNNEI. V was pared by 8 bases and J by 8 bases, with 14 bases of the junction left unmatched. The CDR3 consists of 14 residues. The CDR3 reads CASGGTELLRGYTF. In nucleotides, the CDR3 is TGTGCCAGCGGAGGGACAGAACTCCTAAGAGGCTACACCTTC.

The V and J genes are TRBV2 and TRBJ2-3, with 11 bases fitting TRBD2. V lost 6 bases, J lost 0 bases, and 8 bases stayed unmatched. Germline V gene sequence: CDR1 SNHLY, CDR2 FYNNEI. The CDR3 has 17 amino acids. The CDR3 DNA reads TGTGCCAGCAGCTACCCGACTAGCGGGGTAAGCACAGATACGCAGTATTTT. Its translation: CASSYPTSGVSTDTQYF.

This clone was found a few times. The J gene is TRBJ1-1, the V gene TRBV5-1; D ambiguous. The CDR3 contains 14 residues. The germline V and J ends were trimmed by 0 bases and 5 bases, with 11 bases remaining between them. CDR1 and CDR2 (germline): SGHRS, YFSETQ. CDR3 residues: CASSLGAEGTEAFF. The CDR3 DNA is TGCGCCAGCAGCTTGGGTGCGGAAGGAACTGAAGCTTTCTTT.